This T cell receptor beta chain was captured by sequencing in a study of blood T cell repertoires in COVID-19 (dated by TCRdb to about 2020). With respect to the entire study: Collaborator samples came from the United States, Italy and Spain and covered acute and convalescent phases of COVID-19. The material from the prospective study consisted of cDNA or gDNA derived from T cells, B-cell-depleted T cells, or PBMCs. Deeply sampled blood TCRbeta repertoires from subjects exposed to, actively infected with, or recovered from COVID-19 were included in the dataset. The repertoires were released in a freely available public database intended as a resource for research on the immune response to SARS-CoV-2. Samples came from the ongoing ImmuneRACE study (first 160 participants) plus 1,254 subjects from 6 global collaborators. Nearly every sample came with metadata listing a de-identified subject ID, COVID-19 status, age in years and sex. Where HLA class I and class II types were available, the types were taken from metadata supplied by the sample provider, not from assay-based typing.

At the junction V is shortened by 1 base and J by 3 bases, with 6 bases in between. As encoded in the germline V gene, CDR1 is SGHTA while CDR2 is FQGNSA. The CDR3 measures 13 amino acids from cysteine to phenylalanine. Only the CDR3 part of the read is kept: 39 bases, read in frame from the first base. Collaborating institutions collected whole blood in K2EDTA tubes following their own protocols. For TCRbeta analysis, collaborators shipped samples in one of three forms: frozen whole blood, isolated PBMCs, or DNA extracted from either of those sample types. This clone is a singleton in its sample. Its antigen is not yet known. No per-base quality is available; no much larger clone lies one base away. TCRbeta CDR3 regions were amplified from genomic DNA by means of the immunoSEQ Assay, a bias-controlled multiplex PCR. In the authors' own workflow: Within the assay, amplification of reference gene primers was used to estimate how many nucleated cells each sample contained. To quantify the absolute abundance of each unique TCRbeta CDR3 rearrangement, sequence reads were collapsed and filtered. For each sample, productive Simpson clonality was calculated by taking the square root of Simpson's diversity index across productive rearrangements. The immuneACCESS repertoire file appears here via TCRdb, limited to in-frame rearrangements. These files lack a portion of the clones; in checked studies, under half of the deficit traces to unresolved V genes, and the cause of the others is not known. That table gives V, J and clone size, and the DNA gave D and trimming. This sample gives roughly 200,000 clones in total; 70% to 90% of them show up just once. In total, the top ten clones hold 2.5% to 3.5% of the sample.

The investigation overall reported the following: The quantity of clinical and demographic metadata differed by source and by participant and was supplied without curation.

This receptor chain uses TRBV7-2 and TRBJ2-5; the D segment cannot be called with confidence. The receptor was isolated from a woman under 40 with active or convalescent COVID-19. Sequenced input: peripheral blood. The bases read TGTGCCAGCAGCTTAGGCGAGAAAGAGACCCAGTACTTC. It codes for CASSLGEKETQYF.